Listed here are 26 T cell receptor beta chains from one sample, sequenced in a study of cytomegalovirus exposure and HLA in healthy donors. 60 Vbeta and 13 Jbeta primers were used in PCR. Clones were read by immunoSEQ multiplex PCR, and TCRdb kept only the in-frame ones, dropping some. The profile covers some 69,000 clones, with roughly three quarters appearing a single time and approximately 3% taken by the ten largest. The sample was PBMCs. The source of these receptors is a woman aged 25 to 39 in good health and CMV-seronegative.

This clone was seen a handful of times. The rearrangement links TRBV4-3 to TRBJ2-2, with D unclear. The CDR3 contains 15 residues. Looked up from germline, CDR1 is LGHNA and CDR2 is YSLEER. The germline V and J ends were trimmed by 4 bases and 1 base, with 10 bases remaining between them. The chain's CDR3 is CASSPTTMNTGELFF. The CDR3 DNA sequence: TGCGCCAGCAGCCCAACAACAATGAACACCGGGGAGCTGTTTTTT.

This clone was detected only once. V gene TRBV27 combines with J gene TRBJ2-3, with 8 bases lining up with TRBD1. J gave up 0 bases and V 3 bases, and 8 bases lay outside the gene matches. The CDR3 consists of 17 residues. From germline, CDR1 is MNHEY and CDR2 SMNVEV (reference sequence). CDR3 region: CASSFLIQGVSTDTQYF. In DNA form, the CDR3 reads TGTGCCAGCAGTTTCTTGATACAGGGGGTTAGCACAGATACGCAGTATTTT.

This clone was detected only once. The V and J genes are TRBV5-4 and TRBJ2-3; 11 bases align to TRBD2. The CDR3 has 15 residues. J gave up 2 bases and V 4 bases, and 3 bases lay outside the gene matches. Germline CDR1 and CDR2: SGHNT and YYREEE (reference sequence). The CDR3 spells CASSTGLAATDTQYF. The CDR3 region has the DNA TGTGCCAGCAGCACGGGACTAGCGGCCACAGATACGCAGTATTTT.

This chain links TRBV27 with TRBJ1-1; D might be TRBD1 (6 bases). The V and J ends lost 3 bases and 1 base respectively, with 15 bases between them. CDR1 and CDR2 from the germline V gene are MNHEY and SMNVEV (reference sequence). The CDR3 extends over 16 amino acids. CDR3 DNA sequence: TGTGCCAGCAGTTTCACACAGGGAACCTGGAACACTGAAGCTTTCTTT. Amino acids: CASSFTQGTWNTEAFF.

V usage is TRBV9 and J usage is TRBJ2-3, with a possible D match to TRBD2 (5 bases). The CDR3 length is 13 residues. The V gene's germline CDR1 is SGDLS and CDR2 YYNGEE. V lost 2 bases and J lost 3, with 7 bases in between. The CDR3 sequence: CASSVTGTDTQYF. CDR3 nucleotides: TGTGCCAGCAGCGTGACGGGGACAGATACGCAGTATTTT.

This chain uses TRBV7-3 with TRBJ2-1; TRBD2 might be the D (5 bases). V lost 2 bases to trimming and J lost 7 bases, with 6 bases between them. CDR3 size: 12 residues. Germline CDR1 reads SGHTA; CDR2 reads FQGTGA. The CDR3: CASSLGLNEQFF. For the CDR3, the DNA is TGTGCCAGCAGCTTAGGACTGAATGAGCAGTTCTTC.

The gene calls are TRBV19 and TRBJ2-7; no clear D gene. Looked up from germline, CDR1 is LNHDA and CDR2 is SQIVND (reference sequence). The CDR3 is 14 residues long. Trimming removed 5 bases from V and 0 bases from J, with 11 bases in between. The DNA of the CDR3 is TGTGCCAGTAGTGCTCCGGGTAGCTCCTACGAGCAGTACTTC. It encodes CASSAPGSSYEQYF.

This clone was counted only a few times. The chain has TRBV2 and TRBJ1-3; 9 positions match TRBD1. Germline V CDR1 and CDR2: SNHLY, FYNNEI. The CDR3 length is 14 residues. Unmatched junction bases numbered 6, after V lost 1 base and J lost 11 bases. The CDR3 DNA follows: TGTGCCAGCAGTGAAGAGCCGGGACAGGGTTCCATATATTTT. The encoded protein is CASSEEPGQGSIYF.

V usage is TRBV7-2 and J usage is TRBJ2-5; D possibly corresponds to TRBD2 (5 bases). Looked up from germline, CDR1 is SGHTA and CDR2 is FQGNSA. Trimming took off 2 bases at V and 1 base at J, with 23 bases between the two ends. This CDR3 spans 19 amino acids. CDR3 sequence: CASSLTTSSDLFLQETQYF. The CDR3 bases are TGTGCCAGCAGCTTAACCACTAGTAGCGACCTATTCCTCCAAGAGACCCAGTACTTC.

V usage is TRBV7-9 and J usage is TRBJ2-7, with 7 bases aligning to TRBD2. The CDR3 runs 12 residues. Looked up from germline, CDR1 is SEHNR and CDR2 is FQNEAQ (reference sequence). The CDR3: CSSSTLAYEQYV. The CDR3, as DNA: TGTTCCAGCAGCACACTAGCGTACGAGCAGTACGTC.

This clone was found once. The rearrangement joins TRBV19 to TRBJ1-5, with unresolved D. V was pared by 2 bases and J by 3 bases, with 11 bases between. Germline V CDR1 and CDR2: LNHDA, SQIVND (reference sequence). The CDR3 totals 15 residues. For the CDR3, the DNA is TGTGCCAGTAGTATATTGGCCTTTAACAATCAGCCCCAGCATTTT. Translation: CASSILAFNNQPQHF.

CDR3 in DNA: TGTGCCAGCAGAGAGGGCGGAGAGACCCAGTACTTC. Protein product: CASREGGETQYF. The chain has TRBV2 and TRBJ2-5; D perhaps matches TRBD2 (5 bases). The CDR3 sequence is 12 residues long. The V gene lost 6 bases and the J gene lost 4 bases, with 9 bases spanning the gap. Germline CDR1 is SNHLY and CDR2 is FYNNEI.

This rearrangement joins TRBV9 to TRBJ1-1; possibly TRBD1 for D (5 bases). There are 12 residues in the CDR3. The ends were cut back, 2 bases at V and 10 bases at J, with 12 bases in the middle. Looked up from germline, CDR1 is SGDLS and CDR2 is YYNGEE. Written as DNA, the CDR3 is TGTGCCAGCAGCGTCCACCAGGGCGTAGCTTTCTTT. It encodes CASSVHQGVAFF.

The V gene is TRBV27, the J gene TRBJ2-3, with D perhaps matching TRBD1 (6 bases). The germline V gene has CDR1 MNHEY and CDR2 SMNVEV (reference sequence). Trimming removed 9 bases from V and 4 bases from J, with 14 bases in between. The CDR3 length is 13 residues. CDR3 bases: TGTGCCAGGTACAGGGAAGGAGCAGATACGCAGTATTTT. Translated, it gives CARYREGADTQYF.

In regard to this clone: The same CDR3 also results from other DNA sequences found in this sample. The chain joins TRBV18 to TRBJ1-1; 8 bases are a match to TRBD1. CDR3 size: 13 residues. Germline values: CDR1 KGHSH, CDR2 LQKENI. The V gene end was trimmed by 3 bases and the J gene end by 8 bases; junction bases not matched to a gene: 5. The CDR3 loop reads CASSPDRGPEAFF. CDR3 sequence (DNA): TGTGCCAGCTCACCCGACAGGGGCCCCGAAGCTTTCTTT.

The chain combines TRBV7-2 with TRBJ1-2; a weak D match, TRBD1 (6 bases). CDR1 SGHTA and CDR2 FQGNSA come from the germline V gene. Trimming left V 7 bases short and J 2 bases short, with 14 bases between. The length of the CDR3 is 14 residues. CDR3 DNA sequence: TGTGCCAGCATCCCCGGGGGGGCGAACTATGGCTACACCTTC. It encodes CASIPGGANYGYTF.

This chain joins TRBV7-2 and TRBJ2-4, with 10 bases lining up with TRBD1. The germline V gene encodes CDR1 SGHTA and CDR2 FQGNSA. The CDR3 contains 15 residues. Trimming cost V 5 bases and J 3 bases; bases outside gene matches: 4. CDR3 sequence (DNA): TGTGCCAGCAGCAAAGGGACAGGGGACAAAAACATTCAGTACTTC. It specifies CASSKGTGDKNIQYF.

V gene TRBV6-7 combines with J gene TRBJ1-2; D might be TRBD1 (6 bases). TRBV6-7 is designated an ORF whose function remains uncertain. The CDR3 is 15 amino acids. Trimming removed 6 bases at V and 3 bases at J, with 17 bases between. Written as DNA, the CDR3 is TGTGCCAGCAGCCACCGGGACAAAGAAGACTATGGCTACACCTTC. Amino acids: CASSHRDKEDYGYTF.

The sample holds one count of this clone. The chain employs TRBV13 and TRBJ1-3, with D possibly TRBD1 on 6 matching bases. The CDR3 has 15 residues. The V gene lost 4 bases and the J gene lost 2 bases, with 12 bases spanning the gap. Germline V gene data show CDR1 as PRHDT and CDR2 as FYEKMQ (reference sequence). CDR3 sequence: CASSYRDTTGNTIYF. CDR3 bases: TGTGCCAGCAGCTACCGGGACACCACTGGAAACACCATATATTTT.

The chain carries TRBV5-1 and TRBJ2-1, with D unclear. This CDR3 region has 15 residues. Germline CDR1 and CDR2: SGHRS and YFSETQ. The V end was cut by 1 base, the J end by 0 bases, with 8 bases between. CDR3 bases: TGCGCCAGCAGCTTGCCCAAGAGCTCCTACAATGAGCAGTTCTTC. Translated: CASSLPKSSYNEQFF.

The V call is TRBV28, the J call TRBJ1-4; 8 bases line up with TRBD1. With 4 bases clipped from V and 0 bases from J, the junction kept 1 base outside the gene matches. CDR1 is MDHEN, CDR2 SYDVKM, per germline. This CDR3 has 15 amino acids. The CDR3 sequence: CASSSTGATNEKLFF. The CDR3 DNA reads TGTGCCAGCAGTTCGACAGGGGCAACTAATGAAAAACTGTTTTTT.

This clone occurred once. The V call is TRBV30, the J call TRBJ1-3, with D possibly being TRBD1 (5 bases). The germline V gene has CDR1 GTSNPN and CDR2 SVGIG (reference sequence). The V end was cut by 1 base, the J end by 2 bases, with 15 bases between. The CDR3 totals 16 residues. CDR3 DNA: TGTGCCTGGAGTGCGGCAGGGTTCCCCGCTGGAAACACCATATATTTT. This sequence encodes CAWSAAGFPAGNTIYF. The variable domain in full, with the rest retrieved from reference TRBV30 and TRBJ1-3, is SQTIHQWPATLVQPVGSPLSLECTVEGTSNPNLYWYRQAAGRGLQLLFYSVGIGQISSEVPQNLSASRPQDRQFILSSKKLLLSDSGFYLCAWSAAGFPAGNTIYFGEGSWLTVV.

The chain has TRBV5-1 and TRBJ2-3, with a possible D match to TRBD1 (5 bases). The CDR3 is made up of 18 amino acids. V lost 2 bases and J lost 0, with 19 bases in between. The germline CDR1 and CDR2 sequences are SGHRS and YFSETQ. CDR3 region: CASSFGRDRDTSTDTQYF. The CDR3 nucleotides read TGCGCCAGCAGCTTTGGCAGGGATAGAGATACTAGCACAGATACGCAGTATTTT.

This clone was recorded once. CDR3 protein: CASSFRQGGTNEKLFF. In nucleotides, the CDR3 is TGCGCCAGCAGCTTTCGCCAGGGGGGAACTAATGAAAAACTGTTTTTT. The rearrangement links TRBV5-1 to TRBJ1-4; 7 positions match TRBD1. Germline V lookup: CDR1 SGHRS, CDR2 YFSETQ. V trimming: 2 bases; J trimming: 1 base; junction bases outside the gene matches: 5. The CDR3 totals 16 residues.

The rearrangement links TRBV25-1 to TRBJ1-2, with D perhaps matching TRBD1 (5 bases). Trimming took 6 bases from V and 6 from J, leaving 11 bases between them. Germline CDR1 reads MGHDK; CDR2 reads SYGVNS. The CDR3 consists of 12 residues. The DNA of the CDR3 is TGTGCCAGCAGCAGGGCTTTGGATGGCTACACCTTC. It translates to CASSRALDGYTF.

The chain recombines TRBV7-9 with TRBJ2-6; D gene ambiguous. In germline, CDR1 is SEHNR, CDR2 FQNEAQ (reference sequence). Trimming left V 5 bases short and J 0 bases short, with 8 bases between. CDR3 length equals 15 residues. Here the CDR3 DNA reads TGTGCCAGCAGCCGCGTATTCTCTGGGGCCAACGTCCTGACTTTC. It translates to CASSRVFSGANVLTF.